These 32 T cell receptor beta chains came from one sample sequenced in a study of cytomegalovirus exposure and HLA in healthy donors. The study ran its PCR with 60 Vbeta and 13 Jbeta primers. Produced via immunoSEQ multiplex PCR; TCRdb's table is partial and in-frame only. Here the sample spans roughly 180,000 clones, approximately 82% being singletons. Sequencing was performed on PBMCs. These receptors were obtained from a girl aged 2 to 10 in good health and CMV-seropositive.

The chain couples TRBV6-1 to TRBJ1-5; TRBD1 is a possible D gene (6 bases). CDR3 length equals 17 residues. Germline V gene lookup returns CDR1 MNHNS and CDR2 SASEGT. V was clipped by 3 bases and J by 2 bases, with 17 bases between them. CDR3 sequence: CASSDPRTVPGNQPQHF. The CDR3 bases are TGTGCCAGCAGTGACCCAAGGACAGTCCCTGGCAATCAGCCCCAGCATTTT.

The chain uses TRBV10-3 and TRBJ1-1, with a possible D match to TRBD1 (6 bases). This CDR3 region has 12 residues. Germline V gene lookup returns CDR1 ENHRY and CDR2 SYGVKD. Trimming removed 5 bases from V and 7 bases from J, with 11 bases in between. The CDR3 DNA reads TGTGCCATCAGTCGGACAGAGGGTGAAGCTTTCTTT. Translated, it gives CAISRTEGEAFF.

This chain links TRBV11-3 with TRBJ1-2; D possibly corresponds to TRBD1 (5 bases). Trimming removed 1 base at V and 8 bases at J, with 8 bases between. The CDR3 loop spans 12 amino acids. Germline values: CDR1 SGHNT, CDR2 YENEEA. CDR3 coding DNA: TGTGCCAGCAGCTTAGTTGGGGCGGGCTACACCTTC. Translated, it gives CASSLVGAGYTF.

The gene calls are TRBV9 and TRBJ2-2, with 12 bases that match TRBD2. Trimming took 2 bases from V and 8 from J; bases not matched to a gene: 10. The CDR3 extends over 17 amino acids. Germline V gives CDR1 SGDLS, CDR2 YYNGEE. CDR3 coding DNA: TGTGCCAGCAGCGTGGCTAGCGGGAGGGGCCGGGCTGGGGAGCTGTTTTTT. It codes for CASSVASGRGRAGELFF.

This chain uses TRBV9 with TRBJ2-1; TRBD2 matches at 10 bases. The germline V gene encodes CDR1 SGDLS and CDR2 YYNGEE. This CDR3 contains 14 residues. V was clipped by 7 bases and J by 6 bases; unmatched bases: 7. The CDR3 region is CASSTSGTTNEQFF. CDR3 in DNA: TGTGCCAGCTCAACTAGCGGGACTACCAATGAGCAGTTCTTC.

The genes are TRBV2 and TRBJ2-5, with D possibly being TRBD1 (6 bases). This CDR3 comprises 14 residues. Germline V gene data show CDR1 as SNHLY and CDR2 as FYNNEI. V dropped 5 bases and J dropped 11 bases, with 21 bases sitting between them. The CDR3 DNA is TGTGCCAGCAGTTTCGAAGGAGCAGGGGTGGAGCAGTACTTC. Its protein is CASSFEGAGVEQYF.

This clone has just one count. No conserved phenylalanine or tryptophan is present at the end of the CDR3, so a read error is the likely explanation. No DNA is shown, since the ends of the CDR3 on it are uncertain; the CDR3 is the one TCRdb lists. The chain's CDR3 is CASSPQCGKRWCIV. This chain uses TRBV4-2 with TRBJ1-4. Germline CDR1 and CDR2: LGHNA and YNFKEQ. The CDR3 spans 14 amino acids, including both terminal residues.

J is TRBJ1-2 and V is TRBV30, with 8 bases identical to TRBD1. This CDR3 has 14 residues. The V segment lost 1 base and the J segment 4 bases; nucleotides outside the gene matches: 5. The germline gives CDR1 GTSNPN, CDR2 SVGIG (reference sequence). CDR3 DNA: TGTGCCTGGAGTGCCGGACAGGGAGGCTATGGCTACACCTTC. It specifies CAWSAGQGGYGYTF.

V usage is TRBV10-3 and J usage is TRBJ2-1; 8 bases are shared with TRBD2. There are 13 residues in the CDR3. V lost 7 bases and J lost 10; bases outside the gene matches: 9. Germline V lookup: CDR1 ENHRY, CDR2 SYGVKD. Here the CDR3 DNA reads TGTGCCATCATGGGGAAGCGGGAGACGGAGCAGTTCTTC. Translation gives CAIMGKRETEQFF.

CDR3 DNA: TGTGCCAGTACTACCAATTATCCCGGGACAGGGGGCCTGTGGGGCTCCTACAATGAGCAGTTCTTC. This encodes CASTTNYPGTGGLWGSYNEQFF. This chain joins TRBV19 and TRBJ2-1; 12 nucleotides match TRBD1. The CDR3 is made up of 22 amino acids. V was pared by 7 bases and J by 0 bases, with 22 bases of the junction left unmatched. Germline V gives CDR1 LNHDA, CDR2 SQIVND (reference sequence).

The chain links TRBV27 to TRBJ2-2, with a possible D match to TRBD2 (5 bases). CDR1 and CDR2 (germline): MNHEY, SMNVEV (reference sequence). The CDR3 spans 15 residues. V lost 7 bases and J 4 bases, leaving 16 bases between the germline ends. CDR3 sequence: CASTRAASSTGELFF. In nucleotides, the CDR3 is TGTGCCAGCACTAGGGCGGCTAGCAGCACCGGGGAGCTGTTTTTT.

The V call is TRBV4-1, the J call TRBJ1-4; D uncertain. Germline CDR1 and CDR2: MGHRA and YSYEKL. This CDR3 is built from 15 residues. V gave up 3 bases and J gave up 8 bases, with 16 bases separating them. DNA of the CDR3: TGCGCCAGCAGCCACGTCACAGTACGAGAAGAAAAACTGTTTTTT. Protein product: CASSHVTVREEKLFF.

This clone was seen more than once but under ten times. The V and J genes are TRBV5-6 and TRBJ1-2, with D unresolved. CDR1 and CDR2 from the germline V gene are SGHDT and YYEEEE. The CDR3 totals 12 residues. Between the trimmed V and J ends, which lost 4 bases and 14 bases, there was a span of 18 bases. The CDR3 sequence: CASSRPGSAETF. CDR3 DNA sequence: TGTGCCAGCAGCCGACCCGGCTCGGCGGAAACCTTC. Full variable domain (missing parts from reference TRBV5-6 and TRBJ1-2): DAGVTQSPTHLIKTRGQQVTLRCSPKSGHDTVSWYQQALGQGPQFIFQYYEEEERQRGNFPDRFSGHQFPNYSSELNVNALLLGDSALYLCASSRPGSAETFGSGTRLTVV.

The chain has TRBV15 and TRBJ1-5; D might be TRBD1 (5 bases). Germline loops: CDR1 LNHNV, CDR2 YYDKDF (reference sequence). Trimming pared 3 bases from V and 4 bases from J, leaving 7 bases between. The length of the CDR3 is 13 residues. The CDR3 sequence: CATSRGGNQPQHF. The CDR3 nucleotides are TGTGCCACCAGCAGGGGGGGGAATCAGCCCCAGCATTTT.

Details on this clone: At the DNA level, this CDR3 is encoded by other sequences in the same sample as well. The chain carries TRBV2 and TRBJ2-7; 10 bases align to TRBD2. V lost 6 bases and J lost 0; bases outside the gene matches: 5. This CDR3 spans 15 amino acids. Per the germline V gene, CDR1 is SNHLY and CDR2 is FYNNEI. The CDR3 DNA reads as TGTGCCAGCAGCCGAACTAGCGGGGTCTCCTACGAGCAGTACTTC. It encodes CASSRTSGVSYEQYF.

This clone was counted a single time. For the CDR3, the DNA is TGTGCCAGCGAAACTAGCCTCTCCTACGAGCAGTACTTC. Protein product: CASETSLSYEQYF. The chain recombines TRBV6-6 with TRBJ2-5; TRBD2 is a possible D gene (6 bases). The tail of the sequence fits TRBJ2-7 better, so the J call may be wrong. The CDR3 totals 13 residues. Germline CDR1 reads MNHNY; CDR2 reads SVGAGI (reference sequence).

DNA for the CDR3: TGTGCCAGCAGCTTAGGTAGAAACTCTGGGGCCAACGTCCTGACTTTC. This codes for CASSLGRNSGANVLTF. The chain uses TRBV7-6 and TRBJ2-6; no clear D. Germline CDR1 SGHVS, CDR2 FNYEAQ. This CDR3 region has 16 residues. The V end lost 1 base, the J end lost 0 bases, and 7 bases lay between the germline ends.

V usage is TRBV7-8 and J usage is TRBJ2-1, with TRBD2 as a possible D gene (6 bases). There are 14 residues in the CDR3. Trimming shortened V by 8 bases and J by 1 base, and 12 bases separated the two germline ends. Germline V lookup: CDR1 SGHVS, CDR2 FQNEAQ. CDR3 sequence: CASLMEGSYNEQFF. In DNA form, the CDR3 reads TGTGCCAGCCTCATGGAGGGGTCCTACAATGAGCAGTTCTTC.

CDR3 protein: CASSVGSSGTYEQYF. In DNA, the CDR3 is TGTGCCAGCAGCGTAGGCTCGTCGGGTACCTACGAGCAGTACTTC. This rearrangement joins TRBV9 to TRBJ2-7, with D unclear. CDR1 is SGDLS and CDR2 is YYNGEE in the germline V gene. CDR3 length: 15 amino acids. Trimming removed 0 bases from V and 2 bases from J, with 12 bases in between.

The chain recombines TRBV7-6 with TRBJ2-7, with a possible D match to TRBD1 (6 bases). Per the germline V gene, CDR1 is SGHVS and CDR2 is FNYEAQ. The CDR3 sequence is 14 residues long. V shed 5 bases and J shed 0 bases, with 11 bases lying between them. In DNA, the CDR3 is TGTGCCAGCAGCCCCCGGACAGCCTCCTACGAGCAGTACTTC. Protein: CASSPRTASYEQYF.

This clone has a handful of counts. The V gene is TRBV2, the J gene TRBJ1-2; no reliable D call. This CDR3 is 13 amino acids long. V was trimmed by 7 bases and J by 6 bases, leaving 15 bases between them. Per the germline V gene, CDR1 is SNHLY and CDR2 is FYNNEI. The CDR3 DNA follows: TGTGCCAGCACCGAGAGAGGGTGGGATGGCTACACCTTC. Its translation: CASTERGWDGYTF.

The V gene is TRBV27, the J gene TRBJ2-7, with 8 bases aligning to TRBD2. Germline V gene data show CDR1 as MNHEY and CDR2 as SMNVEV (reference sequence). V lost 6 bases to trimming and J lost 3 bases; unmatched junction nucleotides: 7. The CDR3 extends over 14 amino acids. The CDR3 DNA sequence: TGTGCCAGCAGCGGAGGGACTAGAAACTACGAGCAGTACTTC. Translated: CASSGGTRNYEQYF.

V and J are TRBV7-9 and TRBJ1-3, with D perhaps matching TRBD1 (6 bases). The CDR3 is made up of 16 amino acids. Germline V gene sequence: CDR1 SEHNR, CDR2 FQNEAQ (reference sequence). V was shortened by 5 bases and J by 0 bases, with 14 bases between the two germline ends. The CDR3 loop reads CASSQQTGGSGNTIYF. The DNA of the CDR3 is TGTGCCAGCAGCCAGCAGACAGGAGGCTCTGGAAACACCATATATTTT. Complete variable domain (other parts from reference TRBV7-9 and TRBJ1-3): DTGVSQNPRHKITKRGQNVTFRCDPISEHNRLYWYRQTLGQGPEFLTYFQNEAQLEKSRLLSDRFSAERPKGSFSTLEIQRTEQGDSAMYLCASSQQTGGSGNTIYFGEGSWLTVV.

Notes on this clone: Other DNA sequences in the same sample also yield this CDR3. Written as DNA, the CDR3 is TGTGCCAGCAGCGTTGGGGGCCTCCAAGAGACCCAGTACTTC. This gives the protein CASSVGGLQETQYF. This chain uses TRBV9 with TRBJ2-5, with a possible D match to TRBD1 (6 bases). Trimming took 2 bases from V and 1 from J, leaving 9 bases between them. CDR1 is SGDLS and CDR2 is YYNGEE in the germline V gene. This CDR3 spans 14 amino acids.

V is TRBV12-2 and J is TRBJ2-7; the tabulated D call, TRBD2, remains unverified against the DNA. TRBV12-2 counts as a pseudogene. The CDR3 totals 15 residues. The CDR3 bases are TGTGCAAGTCGCTTAGCGTGCGGGAGACCTTACGAGCAGTACTTC. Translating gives CASRLACGRPYEQYF.

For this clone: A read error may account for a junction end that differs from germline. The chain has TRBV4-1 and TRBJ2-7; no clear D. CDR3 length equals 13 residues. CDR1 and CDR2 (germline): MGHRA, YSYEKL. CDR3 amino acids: CANSQTPRYEQYF. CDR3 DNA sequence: TGCGCCAACAGCCAAACCCCTAGGTACGAGCAGTACTTC.

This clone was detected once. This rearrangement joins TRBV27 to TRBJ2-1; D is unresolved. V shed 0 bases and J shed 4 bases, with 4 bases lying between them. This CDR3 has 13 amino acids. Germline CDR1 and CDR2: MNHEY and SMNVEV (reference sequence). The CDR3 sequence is CASSLSQYNEQFF. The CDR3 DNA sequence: TGTGCCAGCAGTTTATCGCAGTACAATGAGCAGTTCTTC.

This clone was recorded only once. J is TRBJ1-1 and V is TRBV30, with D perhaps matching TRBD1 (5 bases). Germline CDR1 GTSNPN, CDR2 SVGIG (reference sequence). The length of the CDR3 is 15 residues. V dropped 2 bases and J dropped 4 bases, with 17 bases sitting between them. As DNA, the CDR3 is TGTGCCTGGAGTCTCCTCGGGTGGGGGGGCACTGAAGCTTTCTTT. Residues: CAWSLLGWGGTEAFF.

CDR3 sequence reads: CASSPPWGGQETQYF. CDR3 bases: TGCGCCAGCAGCCCGCCCTGGGGGGGGCAAGAGACCCAGTACTTC. The chain is built from TRBV5-1 and TRBJ2-5; the match to TRBD2 covers 7 bases. J gave up 2 bases and V 4 bases, and 8 bases lay outside the gene matches. Germline V gene data show CDR1 as SGHRS and CDR2 as YFSETQ. The CDR3 runs 15 residues.

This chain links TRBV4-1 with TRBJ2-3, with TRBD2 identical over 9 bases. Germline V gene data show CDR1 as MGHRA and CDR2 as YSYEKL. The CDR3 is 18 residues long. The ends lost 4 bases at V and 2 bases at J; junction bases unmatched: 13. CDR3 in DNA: TGCGCCAGCAGCCTCGATTTGTCCCTAGCGGGATACACAGATACGCAGTATTTT. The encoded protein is CASSLDLSLAGYTDTQYF.

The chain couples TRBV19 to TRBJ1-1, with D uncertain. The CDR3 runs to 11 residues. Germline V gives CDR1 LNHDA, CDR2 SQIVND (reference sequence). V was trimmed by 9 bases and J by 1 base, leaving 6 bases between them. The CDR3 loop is CASAANTEAFF. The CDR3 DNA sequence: TGTGCCAGCGCGGCGAACACTGAAGCTTTCTTT.

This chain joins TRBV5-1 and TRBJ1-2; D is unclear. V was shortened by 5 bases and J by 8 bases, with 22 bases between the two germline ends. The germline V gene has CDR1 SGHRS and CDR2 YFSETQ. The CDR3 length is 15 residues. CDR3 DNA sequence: TGCGCCAGCAGTCCCTATCTTCCGGATACGGGGGGCTACACCTTC. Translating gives CASSPYLPDTGGYTF.